This is a list of T cell receptor beta chains from one sample in a study of PD-1 blockade in classical Hodgkin lymphoma. TCRdb keeps only in-frame clones here, not all; method: immunoSEQ multiplex PCR. This table holds approximately 18,000 clones, roughly 79% found once. The specimen comprised CD4+ T cells from blood, sampled before the fourth cycle of nivolumab. These receptors were taken from a human donor with classical Hodgkin lymphoma. CDR3s include the opening cysteine and the closing phenylalanine or tryptophan. The D gene is left open where the match is weak. For some rows the clone size is stated as once, few or many, or as a class when expanded; others skip it.

V gene,clone size,J gene,D gene,CDR3 DNA,CDR3 protein
TRBV6-6,few,TRBJ2-2,TRBD2,TGTGCCAGCGGCCTAGCGGGAGGTGGACCTTCGGAGCTGTTTTTT,CASGLAGGGPSELFF
TRBV19,few,TRBJ2-7,.,TGTGCCAGTAGTATTTTATATGGGACAAGATCCACCTACGAGCAGTACTTC,CASSILYGTRSTYEQYF
TRBV27,.,TRBJ1-1,TRBD1,TGTGCCAGCAGAGTTCAGGTGAGAGGGACAGGACTTAACACTGAAGCTTTCTTT,CASRVQVRGTGLNTEAFF
TRBV27,once,TRBJ2-7,TRBD2,TGTGCCAGCCGTGCGGGAGCCTACGAGCAGTACTTC,CASRAGAYEQYF
TRBV11-3,.,TRBJ2-2,TRBD2,TGTGCCAGCAGCCCTCGGGGTAGCGGGGCCACCGGGGAGCTGTTTTTT,CASSPRGSGATGELFF
TRBV6-5,.,TRBJ1-2,.,TGTGCCAGCAGATTGGGACAAACTAACTATGGCTACACCTTC,CASRLGQTNYGYTF
TRBV7-9,.,TRBJ1-1,.,TGTGCCAGCAGCACTCGACAGGTATCGAACACTGAAGCTTTCTTT,CASSTRQVSNTEAFF
TRBV28,.,TRBJ1-2,TRBD1,TGTGCCAGCAGTTCCGGACAGGGAAATGGCTACACCTTC,CASSSGQGNGYTF
TRBV11-2,.,TRBJ2-5,TRBD2,TGTGCCAGCAGACGAAGACTAGCGGGAGTGGGAGAGACCCAGTACTTC,CASRRRLAGVGETQYF
TRBV25-1,.,TRBJ2-7,.,TGTGCCAGCAGTGAAGGTTACGAGCAGTACTTC,CASSEGYEQYF
TRBV2,.,TRBJ2-5,TRBD2,TGTGCCAGCAGTGGACTAGCGGGAGAGACCCAGTACTTC,CASSGLAGETQYF
TRBV27,.,TRBJ2-1,TRBD2,TGTGCCAGCAGCCGACTAGCCCATGAGCAGTTCTTC,CASSRLAHEQFF
TRBV28,.,TRBJ2-3,.,TGTGCCAGCAGTTTGACCAACCCGGATACGCAGTATTTT,CASSLTNPDTQYF
TRBV27,.,TRBJ1-1,.,TGTGCCAGCAGGAGACAGCAGAACACTGAAGCTTTCTTT,CASRRQQNTEAFF
TRBV18,few,TRBJ2-7,TRBD1,TGTGCCAGCTCACCCGGGACAGCCAGCTACGAGCAGTACTTC,CASSPGTASYEQYF
TRBV10-3,few,TRBJ1-5,TRBD1,TGTGCCATCAGTGAGGGACAGGGACAGCCCCAGCATTTT,CAISEGQGQPQHF
TRBV21-1,.,TRBJ2-2,.,TGTGCCAGCAGCAAAGTCGCAGGGGACACCGGGGAGCTGTTTTTT,CASSKVAGDTGELFF
TRBV5-4,medium-sized,TRBJ2-7,TRBD2,TGTGCCAGCAGCTTGATGGCTAGCGGGCTCGTCTACGAGCAGTACTTC,CASSLMASGLVYEQYF
TRBV28,.,TRBJ1-5,TRBD1,TGTGCCAGCAGTTTAAAACAGGGGGTGAATCTCCCCCAGCATTTT,CASSLKQGVNLPQHF